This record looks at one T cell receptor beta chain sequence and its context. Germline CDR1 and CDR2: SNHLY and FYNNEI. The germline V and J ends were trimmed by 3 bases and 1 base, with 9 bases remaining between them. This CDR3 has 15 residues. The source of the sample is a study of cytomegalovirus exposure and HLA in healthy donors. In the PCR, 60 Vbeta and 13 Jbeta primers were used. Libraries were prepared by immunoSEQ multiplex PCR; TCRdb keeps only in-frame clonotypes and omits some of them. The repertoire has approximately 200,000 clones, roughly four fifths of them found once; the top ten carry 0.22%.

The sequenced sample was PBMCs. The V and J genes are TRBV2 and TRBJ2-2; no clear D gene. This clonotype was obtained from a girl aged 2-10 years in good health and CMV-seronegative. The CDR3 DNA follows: TGTGCCAGCAGTGAGGCAGGTGGGAACACCGGGGAGCTGTTTTTT. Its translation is CASSEAGGNTGELFF.